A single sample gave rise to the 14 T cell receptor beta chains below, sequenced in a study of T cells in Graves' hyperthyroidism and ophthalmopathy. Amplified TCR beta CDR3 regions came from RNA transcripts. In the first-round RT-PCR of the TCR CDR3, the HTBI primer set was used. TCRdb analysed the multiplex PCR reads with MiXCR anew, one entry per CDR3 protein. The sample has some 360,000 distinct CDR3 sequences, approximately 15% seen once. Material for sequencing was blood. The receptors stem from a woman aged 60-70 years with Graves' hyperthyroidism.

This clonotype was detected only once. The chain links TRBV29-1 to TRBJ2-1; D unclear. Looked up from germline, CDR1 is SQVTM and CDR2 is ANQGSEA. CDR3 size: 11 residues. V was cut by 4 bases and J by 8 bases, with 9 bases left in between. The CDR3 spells CSVVRLDEQFF. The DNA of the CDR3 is TGCAGCGTTGTCAGGTTAGATGAGCAGTTCTTC.

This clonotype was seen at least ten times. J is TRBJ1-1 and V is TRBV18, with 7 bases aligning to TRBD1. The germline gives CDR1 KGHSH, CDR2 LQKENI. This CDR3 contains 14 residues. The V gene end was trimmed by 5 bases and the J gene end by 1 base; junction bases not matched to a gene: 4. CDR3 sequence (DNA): TGTGCCAGCTCATTACAGGGGCAGAACACTGAAGCTTTCTTT. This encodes CASSLQGQNTEAFF.

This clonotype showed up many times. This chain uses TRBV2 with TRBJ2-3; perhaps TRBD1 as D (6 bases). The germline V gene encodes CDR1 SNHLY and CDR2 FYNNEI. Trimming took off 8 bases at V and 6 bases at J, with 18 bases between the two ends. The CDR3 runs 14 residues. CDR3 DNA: TGTGCCAGCGGGGCTAGGGACATCCTTGATACGCAGTATTTT. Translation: CASGARDILDTQYF.

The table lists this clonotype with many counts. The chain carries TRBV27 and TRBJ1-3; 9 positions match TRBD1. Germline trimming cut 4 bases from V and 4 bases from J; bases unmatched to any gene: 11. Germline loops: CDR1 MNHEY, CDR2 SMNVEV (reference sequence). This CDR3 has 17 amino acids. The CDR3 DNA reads TGTGCCAGCAGTTCTCGGGGGACAGGGCTGGGGGGAAACACCATATATTTT. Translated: CASSSRGTGLGGNTIYF.

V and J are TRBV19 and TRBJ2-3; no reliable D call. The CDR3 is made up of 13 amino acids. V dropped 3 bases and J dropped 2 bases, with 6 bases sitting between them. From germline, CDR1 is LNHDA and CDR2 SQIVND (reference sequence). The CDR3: CASSILLTDTQYF. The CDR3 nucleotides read TGTGCCAGTAGTATTCTCCTCACAGATACGCAGTATTTT.

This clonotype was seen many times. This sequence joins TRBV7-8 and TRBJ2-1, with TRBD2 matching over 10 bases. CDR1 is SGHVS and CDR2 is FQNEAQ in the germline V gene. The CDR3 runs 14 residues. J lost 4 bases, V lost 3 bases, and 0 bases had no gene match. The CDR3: CASSFSGRYNEQFF. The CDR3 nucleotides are TGTGCCAGCAGCTTTAGCGGGAGGTACAATGAGCAGTTCTTC.

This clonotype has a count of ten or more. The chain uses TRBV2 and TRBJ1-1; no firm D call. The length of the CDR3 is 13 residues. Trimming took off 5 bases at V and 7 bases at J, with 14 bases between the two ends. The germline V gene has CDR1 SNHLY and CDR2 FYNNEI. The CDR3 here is CASSRDLKGEAFF. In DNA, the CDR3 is TGTGCCAGCAGTAGGGATTTAAAGGGTGAAGCTTTCTTT.

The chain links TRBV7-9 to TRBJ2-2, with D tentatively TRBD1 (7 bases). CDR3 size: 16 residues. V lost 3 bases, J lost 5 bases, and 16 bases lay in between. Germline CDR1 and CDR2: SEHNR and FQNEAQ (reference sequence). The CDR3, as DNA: TGTGCCAGCAGCTTGGGAGGCAGGGGGTTGACCGGGGAGCTGTTTTTT. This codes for CASSLGGRGLTGELFF.

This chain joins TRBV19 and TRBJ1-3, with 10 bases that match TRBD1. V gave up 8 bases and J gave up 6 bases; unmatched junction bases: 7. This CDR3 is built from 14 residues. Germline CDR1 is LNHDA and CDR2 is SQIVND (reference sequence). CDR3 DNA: TGTGCCAGTGCCCCCGGGACAGGGGTAAACACCATATATTTT. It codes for CASAPGTGVNTIYF.

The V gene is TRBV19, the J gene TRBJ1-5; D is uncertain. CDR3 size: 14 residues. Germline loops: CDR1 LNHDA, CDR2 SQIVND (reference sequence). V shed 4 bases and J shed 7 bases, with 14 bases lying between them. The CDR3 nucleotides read TGTGCCAGTAGTAAGGCTTTATTTCACCAGCCCCAGCATTTT. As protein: CASSKALFHQPQHF. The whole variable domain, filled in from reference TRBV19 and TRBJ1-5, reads DGGITQSPKYLFRKEGQNVTLSCEQNLNHDAMYWYRQDPGQGLRLIYYSQIVNDFQKGDIAEGYSVSREKKESFPLTVTSAQKNPTAFYLCASSKALFHQPQHFGDGTRLSIL.

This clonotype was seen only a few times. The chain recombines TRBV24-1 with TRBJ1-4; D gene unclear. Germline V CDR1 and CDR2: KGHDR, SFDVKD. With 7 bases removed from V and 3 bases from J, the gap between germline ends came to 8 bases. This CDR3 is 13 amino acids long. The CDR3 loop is CATSGSANEKLFF. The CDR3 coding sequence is TGTGCCACCAGCGGTAGTGCTAATGAAAAACTGTTTTTT.

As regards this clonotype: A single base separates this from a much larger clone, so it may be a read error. The CDR3, as DNA: TGCGCCAGCGGCTTGGCTTTGGGGTACAATGAGCAGTTCTTC. It encodes CASGLALGYNEQFF. The gene calls are TRBV11-3 and TRBJ2-1; perhaps TRBD2 as D (5 bases). Per germline, CDR1 SGHNT and CDR2 YENEEA. CDR3 length: 14 residues.

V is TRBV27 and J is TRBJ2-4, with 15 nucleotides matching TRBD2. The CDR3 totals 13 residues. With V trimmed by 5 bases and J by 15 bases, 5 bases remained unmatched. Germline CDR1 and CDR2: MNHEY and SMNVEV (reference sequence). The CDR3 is CASSGTSGRSPYF. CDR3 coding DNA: TGTGCCAGCAGTGGGACTAGCGGGAGGTCTCCGTACTTC.

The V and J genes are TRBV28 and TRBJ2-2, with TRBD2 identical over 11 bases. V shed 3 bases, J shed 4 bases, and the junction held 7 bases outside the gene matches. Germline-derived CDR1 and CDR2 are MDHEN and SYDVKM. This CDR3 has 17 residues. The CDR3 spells CASSFEVAGGLTGELFF. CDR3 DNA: TGTGCCAGCAGTTTCGAAGTAGCGGGAGGGCTCACCGGGGAGCTGTTTTTT.